Reported below is one T cell receptor (beta chain). This record comes from a study of technical replicates of blood from a few donors. Germline loops: CDR1 GTSNPN, CDR2 SVGIG (reference sequence). V was shortened by 0 bases and J by 3 bases, with 17 bases between the two germline ends. The CDR3 is 16 amino acids. The data were produced by immunoSEQ multiplex PCR, yet TCRdb's version contains in-frame clones alone and is incomplete. This table holds some 67,000 clones, 95% to 98% found once. Sequencing input: T cells isolated from PBMCs. This receptor was taken from a human donor in good health. This chain uses TRBV30 with TRBJ1-2; D is perhaps TRBD1 (5 bases). This CDR3 reads CAWSVGASTRYYGYTF. CDR3 sequence (DNA): TGTGCCTGGAGTGTTGGGGCATCCACAAGGTACTATGGCTACACCTTC.